Ten or more counts support the clone carrying this TCR beta chain. What it recognizes is unknown. PCR was performed a second time for about 6 to 11 cycles using a sample-barcoded 5' primer and a J-beta primer mix. TCRdb reanalysed the 5' RACE reads using MiXCR and keeps one entry per CDR3 protein. The sample has hundreds of thousands of distinct CDR3 sequences; less than 35% are singletons. The data are from a study of blood T cells in healthy people across ages. Study conclusions and caveats: Older age coincided with a roughly linear decline in TCR beta diversity per million T cells.

Each sample used at least 6 million PBMCs. Material: blood. The receptor was derived from a woman of 80 years or more in good health.

CDR3 nucleotides: TGTGCCACCAGTGACCCGTATGGACAGGGACCCTACGAGCAGTACTTC. Its translation: CATSDPYGQGPYEQYF. The chain has TRBV24-1 and TRBJ2-7, with TRBD1 matching over 8 bases. CDR3 length equals 16 residues. Germline V gene lookup returns CDR1 KGHDR and CDR2 SFDVKD. The J segment lost 2 bases and the V segment lost 4 bases, leaving 9 bases of the junction unmatched.